This paragraph covers one T cell receptor (beta chain) sequence. The target antigen is unknown. The CDR3 has 12 residues. Germline CDR1 and CDR2: LNHDA and SQIVND (reference sequence). This sample was taken from a study of memory CD4+ T cells and cytomegalovirus serostatus. The sort gate was single viable CD3+CD4+CD8-CD45RO+ cells for memory CD4+ T cells. Study-wide results and limits: Median bootstrapped AUC for CMV status was just over 0.94 originally, approximately 0.9 US-trained. The CMV-associated TCR signature appears largely within the CD4+ memory repertoire.

Data came from immunoSEQ multiplex PCR; TCRdb stores just in-frame clones and leaves some out. There are some 46,000 clones in the sample; over 70% occur only once, and approximately 0.58% lies in the top ten. The sequence was obtained from an adult in good health and CMV-seronegative. The V gene is TRBV19, the J gene TRBJ2-5; the D is unclear. The tail of the sequence fits TRBJ2-7 better, so the J call may be wrong. Sequencing was carried out using memory CD4+ T cells from blood. CDR3 loop: CASSILGYEQYF. The CDR3 coding sequence is TGTGCCAGTAGTATTCTGGGCTACGAGCAGTACTTC.